Below, one T cell receptor (beta chain) is given with its context. Its antigen is undetermined. Documented treatment: oral pan-JAK inhibitor, 5-10 mg twice daily. cDNA reverse transcribed from extracted RNA served as the sequencing template. Measured with immunoSEQ multiplex PCR; TCRdb has only the in-frame clones, and not every one. The sample lists fewer than 200,000 clones, 60% occurring once. This sample was included in a study of CD8+ T cells in alopecia areata. Study information: Severity of treated patients was scored by affected scalp percentage.

Whole-study results and caveats: TCRs were shared less clearly across patients than in mice, possibly for HLA-related reasons.

V gave up 4 bases and J gave up 4 bases, with 13 bases separating them. Germline loops: CDR1 GTSNPN, CDR2 SVGIG (reference sequence). The CDR3 totals 13 residues. The clonotype originates from a human donor with alopecia areata. Material: CD4+ T cells sorted from blood, obtained at week 24, from a patient treated with tofacitinib. This chain joins TRBV30 and TRBJ1-2; D remains unclear. DNA of the CDR3: TGTGCCTGGAATCACGGACCGACCTATGGCTACACCTTC. Protein product: CAWNHGPTYGYTF. The complete variable domain, with remaining parts taken from reference TRBV30 and TRBJ1-2, reads SQTIHQWPATLVQPVGSPLSLECTVEGTSNPNLYWYRQAAGRGLQLLFYSVGIGQISSEVPQNLSASRPQDRQFILSSKKLLLSDSGFYLCAWNHGPTYGYTFGSGTRLTVV.